Presented here are 21 T cell receptor beta chains from one specimen sequenced in a study of CD8 T cells in ankylosing spondylitis. TCRdb passed the 5' RACE reads through MiXCR, listing each CDR3 protein once. The profile covers approximately 300,000 distinct CDR3 sequences, with around 7.6% appearing a single time and roughly 15% taken by the ten largest. Study-wide results and limits: For ankylosing spondylitis blood, a TCR beta motif of about 8 highly homologous variants appeared characteristic.

The antigens of these receptors remain unknown. Sequencing was performed on blood, either unsorted or a sorted T cell fraction (not recorded which). The source of these receptors is a male donor with ankylosing spondylitis.

This clonotype was detected ten times or more. The V call is TRBV12-3 or TRBV12-4, the J call TRBJ2-2; D is uncertain. The CDR3 extends over 14 amino acids. V was clipped by 3 bases and J by 4 bases, with 9 bases between them. In nucleotides, the CDR3 is TGTGCCAGCAGTTTCGATTCGCGCACCGGGGAGCTGTTTTTT. Residues: CASSFDSRTGELFF.

This chain uses TRBV4-2 with TRBJ1-4, with 7 bases lining up with TRBD1. The V segment lost 5 bases and the J segment 8 bases; nucleotides outside the gene matches: 5. This CDR3 spans 13 amino acids. The germline V gene encodes CDR1 LGHNA and CDR2 YNFKEQ. The CDR3 spells CASSIPGQEKLFF. The CDR3 coding sequence is TGTGCCAGCAGCATCCCGGGACAGGAAAAACTGTTTTTT.

A single count supports this clonotype. This rearrangement joins TRBV18 to TRBJ2-6; no clear D gene. CDR1 KGHSH and CDR2 LQKENI come from the germline V gene. V dropped 8 bases and J dropped 4 bases, with 9 bases sitting between them. The CDR3 is 13 amino acids. CDR3 nucleotides: TGTGCCAGCCTTACGGCAGGGGCCAACGTCCTGACTTTC. This encodes CASLTAGANVLTF.

This clonotype was seen a few times. Here the CDR3 DNA reads TGTGCCAGCAGTTCCACGGGACTACTCCGCTACGAGCAGTACTTC. Protein: CASSSTGLLRYEQYF. The chain links TRBV11-2 to TRBJ2-7; 7 positions agree with TRBD2. This CDR3 is 15 amino acids long. Trimming cost V 6 bases and J 3 bases; bases outside gene matches: 11. CDR1 is SGHAT, CDR2 FQNNGV, per germline.

V gene TRBV10-2 combines with J gene TRBJ2-7; 8 nucleotides match TRBD1. Germline V lookup: CDR1 WSHSY, CDR2 SAAADI. The CDR3 extends over 15 amino acids. J gave up 5 bases and V 4 bases, and 10 bases lay outside the gene matches. In nucleotides, the CDR3 is TGCGCCAGCAGTGGGACGACAGGGGCTATAGACGAGCAGTACTTC. Its protein is CASSGTTGAIDEQYF.

The V call is TRBV6-1, the J call TRBJ1-5; 9 bases align to TRBD1. The CDR3 has 13 amino acids. CDR1 and CDR2 (germline): MNHNS, SASEGT. V lost 11 bases to trimming and J lost 4 bases; unmatched junction nucleotides: 6. Here the CDR3 DNA reads TGTGCCGGGGGACAGGGAAGGAATCAGCCCCAGCATTTT. It codes for CAGGQGRNQPQHF.

Only a few counts were recorded for this clonotype. V and J are TRBV6-2 or TRBV6-3 and TRBJ2-2; D not resolved. Germline V lookup: CDR1 MNHEY, CDR2 SVGEGT. The CDR3 runs to 14 residues. With 2 bases removed from V and 4 bases from J, the gap between germline ends came to 8 bases. Here the CDR3 reads CASSYRESTGELFF. The CDR3 bases are TGTGCCAGCAGTTACCGAGAGAGCACCGGGGAGCTGTTTTTT.

This clonotype was found a few times. The rearrangement joins TRBV5-1 to TRBJ2-7, with TRBD1 as a possible D gene (5 bases). V gave up 0 bases and J gave up 0 bases, with 22 bases separating them. The CDR3 covers 19 residues. CDR1 is SGHRS and CDR2 is YFSETQ in the germline V gene. The CDR3 loop reads CASSLAPAIQGRFSYEQYF. The DNA for the CDR3 is TGCGCCAGCAGCTTGGCCCCCGCTATTCAGGGCCGCTTCTCCTACGAGCAGTACTTC.

The chain combines TRBV29-1 with TRBJ1-1; 8 positions agree with TRBD1. CDR1 and CDR2 (germline): SQVTM, ANQGSEA. The CDR3 is 13 amino acids. With V trimmed by 6 bases and J by 3 bases, 6 bases remained unmatched. DNA of the CDR3: TGCAGCGTCTCCGGGACAGGTTACACTGAAGCTTTCTTT. It yields the protein CSVSGTGYTEAFF.

This clonotype was counted only a few times. The gene calls are TRBV5-1 and TRBJ2-2; D uncertain. The CDR3 loop spans 14 amino acids. V was cut by 2 bases and J by 5 bases, with 10 bases left in between. Germline CDR1 and CDR2: SGHRS and YFSETQ. The DNA of the CDR3 is TGCGCCAGCAGCTTTACTGAGCGAACCGGGGAGCTGTTTTTT. Translating it yields CASSFTERTGELFF.

The genes are TRBV27 and TRBJ1-1; 7 bases are a match to TRBD1. V shed 8 bases and J 5 bases; nucleotides not matched to a gene: 11. CDR3 length equals 14 residues. Germline V gene lookup returns CDR1 MNHEY and CDR2 SMNVEV (reference sequence). The CDR3 sequence: CASVRSTGRTEAFF. The CDR3 DNA reads as TGTGCCAGCGTCCGTTCGACAGGGAGGACTGAAGCTTTCTTT.

This clonotype was seen a few times. The chain joins TRBV7-2 to TRBJ2-7; perhaps TRBD1 as D (6 bases). The CDR3 loop spans 15 amino acids. Germline CDR1 is SGHTA and CDR2 is FQGNSA. With 6 bases removed from V and 3 bases from J, the gap between germline ends came to 18 bases. Here the CDR3 reads CASSSESTGYYEQYF. The CDR3 bases are TGTGCCAGCAGTTCCGAGAGCACAGGGTACTACGAGCAGTACTTC.

This clonotype was seen only a few times. The gene calls are TRBV2 and TRBJ2-7; 9 bases align to TRBD1. Germline V gene data show CDR1 as SNHLY and CDR2 as FYNNEI. This CDR3 is built from 14 residues. Trimming took 8 bases from V and 3 from J; bases not matched to a gene: 8. DNA for the CDR3: TGTGCCAGCGCCTACCGGGACAGGGACTACGAGCAGTACTTC. Amino acid sequence: CASAYRDRDYEQYF.

In this sample, this clonotype turned up many times. V is TRBV6-1 and J is TRBJ2-3; D is uncertain. Trimming pared 6 bases from V and 0 bases from J, leaving 19 bases between. Germline V gene data show CDR1 as MNHNS and CDR2 as SASEGT. The CDR3 covers 17 residues. The CDR3 here is CASRLHDGNPSTDTQYF. The CDR3 DNA follows: TGTGCCAGCAGACTACACGATGGCAACCCGAGCACAGATACGCAGTATTTT.

The chain recombines TRBV10-3 with TRBJ2-7, with D perhaps TRBD1 (6 bases). Germline-derived CDR1 and CDR2 are ENHRY and SYGVKD. Trimming left V 8 bases short and J 2 bases short, with 10 bases between. The CDR3 length is 12 residues. CDR3 sequence reads: CAISTGAYEQYF. The CDR3 DNA reads as TGTGCCATCTCGACAGGAGCCTACGAGCAGTACTTC.

The J gene is TRBJ2-2, the V gene TRBV6-2 or TRBV6-3; 8 nucleotides align to TRBD2. CDR3 size: 15 residues. The V gene's germline CDR1 is MNHEY and CDR2 SVGEGT. J gave up 2 bases and V 6 bases, and 5 bases lay outside the gene matches. CDR3 in DNA: TGTGCCAGCAGCAGGGTAGCGGGAAACACCGGGGAGCTGTTTTTT. It encodes CASSRVAGNTGELFF.

V usage is TRBV28 and J usage is TRBJ2-3; D perhaps matches TRBD2 (5 bases). CDR1 MDHEN and CDR2 SYDVKM come from the germline V gene. Between the trimmed V and J ends, which lost 10 bases and 0 bases, there was a span of 17 bases. This CDR3 is built from 15 residues. As DNA, the CDR3 is TGTGCCACTTGCCGCCTAGCTACGAGCACAGATACGCAGTATTTT. Protein product: CATCRLATSTDTQYF.

This clonotype was detected ten times or more. V gene TRBV7-3 combines with J gene TRBJ2-1; no definite D call. Trimming removed 1 base at V and 6 bases at J, with 7 bases between. The length of the CDR3 is 13 residues. Germline-derived CDR1 and CDR2 are SGHTA and FQGTGA. This chain's CDR3 is CASSLMWGNEQFF. For the CDR3, the DNA is TGTGCCAGCAGCTTAATGTGGGGCAATGAGCAGTTCTTC.

This clonotype has more than one count but fewer than ten. This chain connects TRBV13 to TRBJ2-3; TRBD2 matches 8 bases. The CDR3 contains 15 residues. The ends lost 6 bases at V and 2 bases at J; junction bases unmatched: 7. CDR1 is PRHDT and CDR2 is FYEKMQ in the germline V gene (reference sequence). CDR3 sequence: CASRPGLAPTDTQYF. Here the CDR3 DNA reads TGTGCCAGCAGGCCAGGACTAGCTCCCACAGATACGCAGTATTTT.

In this sample, this clonotype turned up many times. The rearrangement joins TRBV10-3 to TRBJ2-1; possible D gene TRBD1, 6 bases. CDR3 length equals 14 residues. V was cut by 10 bases and J by 6 bases, with 19 bases left in between. Per the germline V gene, CDR1 is ENHRY and CDR2 is SYGVKD. CDR3 DNA sequence: TGTGCCACTATTTTGGGCAGGGGACGCAATGAGCAGTTCTTC. It encodes CATILGRGRNEQFF.

Only a few counts were recorded for this clonotype. CDR3 nucleotides: TGTGCCAGCAGTGAAGTAGGGCGGAGTGGCTACACCTTC. Its translation is CASSEVGRSGYTF. V is TRBV6-1 and J is TRBJ1-2; D not certain. CDR3 size: 13 residues. V was clipped by 1 base and J by 7 bases, with 10 bases between them. Per the germline V gene, CDR1 is MNHNS and CDR2 is SASEGT.